Listed below are T cell receptor beta chains from one sample, sequenced in a study of T-cell reconstitution after alpha-beta-depleted transplantation in children. One entry per CDR3 protein, called by TCRdb with MiXCR from the PCR reads. This sample has 500,000 to 650,000 distinct CDR3 sequences, with over 9.5% found just once. The specimen comprised PBMCs, mostly from graft donor cells, sampled 180 days after TCRalphabeta/CD19-depleted stem cell transplant. The receptor set was obtained from a female patient aged 2-9 years who had a stem cell transplant for aplastic anemia, so the T cells may come from the graft donor. The CDR3 runs from the conserved cysteine through the conserved F or W. The D gene is left open where the match is weak. Not all rows give a size; the values are once, few, many and, for expanded clones, a class.

clone size: few; V gene: TRBV4-3; J gene: TRBJ1-2; D gene: NA; CDR3 DNA: TGCGCCAGCAGCCCAATCGTAACGGGACGGACCTACTATGGCTACACCTTC; CDR3 protein: CASSPIVTGRTYYGYTF
clone size: few; V gene: TRBV6-2/TRBV6-3; J gene: TRBJ2-1; D gene: TRBD1; CDR3 DNA: TGTGCCAGCAGCCGGGACAGCAACTACAATGAGCAGTTCTTC; CDR3 protein: CASSRDSNYNEQFF
clone size: few; V gene: TRBV28; J gene: TRBJ2-5; D gene: NA; CDR3 DNA: TGTGCCACGAAGGCCCAGGGCACAGAGACCCAGTACTTC; CDR3 protein: CATKAQGTETQYF
clone size: NA; V gene: TRBV4-2; J gene: TRBJ2-2; D gene: NA; CDR3 DNA: TGTGCCAGCAGCCCAGGACACCCCACCGGGGAGCTGTTTTTT; CDR3 protein: CASSPGHPTGELFF
clone size: few; V gene: TRBV20-1; J gene: TRBJ2-3; D gene: TRBD2; CDR3 DNA: TGCAGTGCTAGGACTAGCGGGGGTTACTATACGCAGTATTTT; CDR3 protein: CSARTSGGYYTQYF
clone size: many; V gene: TRBV29-1; J gene: TRBJ2-5; D gene: NA; CDR3 DNA: TGCAGCGTCCACCGGGCCGAGGGGACCCAGTACTTC; CDR3 protein: CSVHRAEGTQYF
clone size: many; V gene: TRBV12-3/TRBV12-4; J gene: TRBJ2-6; D gene: NA; CDR3 DNA: TGTGCCAGCAGCTGGGGAGGGGGATCCGGGGCCAACGTCCTGACTTTC; CDR3 protein: CASSWGGGSGANVLTF
clone size: many; V gene: TRBV18; J gene: TRBJ2-1; D gene: NA; CDR3 DNA: TGTGCCAGCTCTCCAACGGGACTTCATCCATACAATGAGCAGTTCTTC; CDR3 protein: CASSPTGLHPYNEQFF
clone size: NA; V gene: TRBV11-2; J gene: TRBJ2-1; D gene: TRBD2; CDR3 DNA: TGTGCCAGCAGCTTAGTTATGAGTATGGCTAGCGGGAGTGGTGAGCAGTTCTTC; CDR3 protein: CASSLVMSMASGSGEQFF
clone size: NA; V gene: TRBV14; J gene: TRBJ2-4; D gene: NA; CDR3 DNA: TGTGCCAGCAGCCAAGATCCCAAGGGGTTCGGGTCTATAAACATTCAGTACTTC; CDR3 protein: CASSQDPKGFGSINIQYF
clone size: NA; V gene: TRBV4-3; J gene: TRBJ1-2; D gene: NA; CDR3 DNA: TGCGCCAGCAGCCAAGATCAGGGAGGGAACTATGGCTACACCTTC; CDR3 protein: CASSQDQGGNYGYTF
clone size: few; V gene: TRBV7-2; J gene: TRBJ2-7; D gene: TRBD1; CDR3 DNA: TGTGCCAGCAGCCAGAGGACAGGATCCTACGAGCAGTACTTC; CDR3 protein: CASSQRTGSYEQYF
clone size: many; V gene: TRBV28; J gene: TRBJ2-3; D gene: TRBD2; CDR3 DNA: TGTGCCAGCAGTTTAAGCGGGACCAGCACAGATACGCAGTATTTT; CDR3 protein: CASSLSGTSTDTQYF
clone size: NA; V gene: TRBV6-2/TRBV6-3; J gene: TRBJ2-1; D gene: TRBD1; CDR3 DNA: TGTGCCAGCAGTGGGACAGGACCCAGGACAGGCAATGAGCAGTTCTTC; CDR3 protein: CASSGTGPRTGNEQFF
clone size: few; V gene: TRBV12-3/TRBV12-4; J gene: TRBJ2-5; D gene: TRBD2; CDR3 DNA: TGTGCCAGCAGCCAAACTAGCGGGGAGACCCAGTACTTC; CDR3 protein: CASSQTSGETQYF
clone size: NA; V gene: TRBV9; J gene: TRBJ2-2; D gene: NA; CDR3 DNA: TGTGCCAGCACCCCTGGTGGGGGGAACACCGGGGAGCTGTTTTTT; CDR3 protein: CASTPGGGNTGELFF
clone size: few; V gene: TRBV4-3; J gene: TRBJ2-1; D gene: NA; CDR3 DNA: TGCGCCAGCAGCCAGTCTGGCCCATTCAGGGAGCAGTTCTTC; CDR3 protein: CASSQSGPFREQFF
clone size: many; V gene: TRBV7-2; J gene: TRBJ2-5; D gene: NA; CDR3 DNA: TGTGCCAGCAGCTTTTGGCCGGACGATCAAGAGACCCAGTACTTC; CDR3 protein: CASSFWPDDQETQYF
clone size: NA; V gene: TRBV5-5; J gene: TRBJ1-5; D gene: NA; CDR3 DNA: TGTGCCAGCAGACAAGAAGGTCAGCCCCAGCATTTT; CDR3 protein: CASRQEGQPQHF
clone size: few; V gene: TRBV12-3/TRBV12-4; J gene: TRBJ2-7; D gene: NA; CDR3 DNA: TGTGCCAGCAGTCTCAGGGGAGAGATCGCCTACGAGCAGTACTTC; CDR3 protein: CASSLRGEIAYEQYF
clone size: NA; V gene: TRBV7-2; J gene: TRBJ2-5; D gene: TRBD2; CDR3 DNA: TGTGCCAGCAGCTTCCGCCGGGGGGTAGCGGGGGGCCAGACCCAGTACTTC; CDR3 protein: CASSFRRGVAGGQTQYF
clone size: NA; V gene: TRBV6-2/TRBV6-3; J gene: TRBJ2-5; D gene: TRBD2; CDR3 DNA: TGTGCCAGCAGCCGTCGACTAGCGGGGCTTCAAGAGACCCAGTACTTC; CDR3 protein: CASSRRLAGLQETQYF
clone size: NA; V gene: TRBV12-3/TRBV12-4; J gene: TRBJ2-3; D gene: TRBD2; CDR3 DNA: TGTGCCAGCAGGACTAGCGGGAGATGGGATACGCAGTATTTT; CDR3 protein: CASRTSGRWDTQYF
clone size: NA; V gene: TRBV6-5; J gene: TRBJ2-2; D gene: TRBD2; CDR3 DNA: TGTGCCAGCAGTTACGGGAGACTAGCGGGATACACCGGGGAGCTGTTTTTT; CDR3 protein: CASSYGRLAGYTGELFF
clone size: NA; V gene: TRBV4-3; J gene: TRBJ1-1; D gene: NA; CDR3 DNA: TGCGCCAGCAGCCAAGATCCAGGGATGATGAACACTGAAGCTTTCTTT; CDR3 protein: CASSQDPGMMNTEAFF
clone size: NA; V gene: TRBV12-3/TRBV12-4; J gene: TRBJ2-5; D gene: TRBD1; CDR3 DNA: TGTGCCAGCAGTTTGGGACAGATGGTCGAGACCCAGTACTTC; CDR3 protein: CASSLGQMVETQYF
clone size: NA; V gene: TRBV5-1; J gene: TRBJ2-2; D gene: TRBD1; CDR3 DNA: TGCGCCAGCAGCACCCGACAGGGGGTTGACACCGGGGAGCTGTTTTTT; CDR3 protein: CASSTRQGVDTGELFF
clone size: NA; V gene: TRBV28; J gene: TRBJ1-6; D gene: NA; CDR3 DNA: TGTGCCAGCGGATACAGCTTTGTCGATTCACCCCTCCACTTT; CDR3 protein: CASGYSFVDSPLHF
clone size: NA; V gene: TRBV20-1; J gene: TRBJ1-1; D gene: TRBD1; CDR3 DNA: TGCAGTGCTCCTGGGACAGTTCTCATGAACACTGAAGCTTTCTTT; CDR3 protein: CSAPGTVLMNTEAFF
clone size: NA; V gene: TRBV5-1; J gene: TRBJ2-7; D gene: TRBD2; CDR3 DNA: TGCGCCAGCAGCTTGGGGGTACGGGAGGGCCCCTACGAGCAGTACTTC; CDR3 protein: CASSLGVREGPYEQYF
clone size: NA; V gene: TRBV9; J gene: TRBJ1-2; D gene: TRBD1; CDR3 DNA: TGTGCCAGCAGCGCCGAGGGGACAGGGGGCCATGGCTACACCTTC; CDR3 protein: CASSAEGTGGHGYTF
clone size: few; V gene: TRBV5-6; J gene: TRBJ1-4; D gene: NA; CDR3 DNA: TGTGCCAGCAGCCCGCAGGCCGGCGCAACTAATGAAAAACTGTTTTTT; CDR3 protein: CASSPQAGATNEKLFF
clone size: NA; V gene: TRBV19; J gene: TRBJ2-1; D gene: NA; CDR3 DNA: TGTGCCAGTAGGATGGGGACGGCAGTGCCGTACAATGAGCAGTTCTTC; CDR3 protein: CASRMGTAVPYNEQFF
clone size: NA; V gene: TRBV21-1; J gene: TRBJ1-2; D gene: NA; CDR3 DNA: TGTGCCAGCAGCCCGGGGACAGGGATTCGCTATCGGTGGGCAAACTATGGCTACACCTTC; CDR3 protein: CASSPGTGIRYRWANYGYTF
clone size: few; V gene: TRBV4-3; J gene: TRBJ1-2; D gene: NA; CDR3 DNA: TGCGCCAGCAGCCAAGAGGTCGTCAGAGCTGGTGGCTACACCTTC; CDR3 protein: CASSQEVVRAGGYTF
clone size: few; V gene: TRBV5-6; J gene: TRBJ2-5; D gene: NA; CDR3 DNA: TGTGCCAGCAGCTTGGTAGGGAGGTCTAAGCAGACCCAGTACTTC; CDR3 protein: CASSLVGRSKQTQYF
clone size: NA; V gene: TRBV20-1; J gene: TRBJ1-1; D gene: NA; CDR3 DNA: TGCAGTGCTCCTCGTGGCAGGGCGAACACTGAAGCTTTCTTT; CDR3 protein: CSAPRGRANTEAFF
clone size: NA; V gene: TRBV6-2/TRBV6-3; J gene: TRBJ2-2; D gene: TRBD1; CDR3 DNA: TGTGCCAGCACGAGGACAGGGGCGAGGACCGGGGAGCTGTTTTTT; CDR3 protein: CASTRTGARTGELFF
clone size: NA; V gene: TRBV4-1; J gene: TRBJ2-6; D gene: TRBD2; CDR3 DNA: TGCGCCAGCAGCCAAGTAGCGGGAGGGCCCAAGAGGGCCAACGTCCTGACTTTC; CDR3 protein: CASSQVAGGPKRANVLTF
clone size: few; V gene: TRBV15; J gene: TRBJ2-7; D gene: NA; CDR3 DNA: TGTGCCACCAGCCAACAGGAGAACTACGAGCAGTACTTC; CDR3 protein: CATSQQENYEQYF
clone size: NA; V gene: TRBV5-1; J gene: TRBJ2-6; D gene: NA; CDR3 DNA: TGCGCCAGCATCCCTGGGGGATCTGGGGCCAACGTCCTGACTTTC; CDR3 protein: CASIPGGSGANVLTF
clone size: NA; V gene: TRBV5-6; J gene: TRBJ2-5; D gene: NA; CDR3 DNA: TGTGCCAGCAGCTTGGAGGCCAGGGTAGAGACCCAGTACTTC; CDR3 protein: CASSLEARVETQYF